This paragraph covers one T cell receptor (beta chain) sequence. Clones were read by immunoSEQ multiplex PCR, and TCRdb kept only the in-frame ones, dropping some. The sample records 700,000 or so clones, 80% to 90% being singletons. Trimming left V 0 bases short and J 4 bases short, with 18 bases between. Per germline, CDR1 MGHRA and CDR2 YSYEKL. The CDR3 is 17 residues long. This sample was included in a study of shared T cell receptors in the human thymus. This sample was shared with a second study, whose subject was human thymus T cells. That publication notes: Serving as donors were healthy Finnish infants, each of whom was having open corrective surgery for congenital heart defects. Thymic tissue was derived from resections collected during corrective heart surgery. Both thymic and peripheral blood repertoires showed apparently biased V and J usage. Related research described strongly overlapping thymic repertoires in unrelated people.

Material: thymocytes. The V gene is TRBV4-1, the J gene TRBJ1-2; possibly TRBD1 for D (5 bases). The sequence was obtained from a girl less than two years old with a congenital heart defect. This CDR3 is CASSQDPSGEGIYGYTF. Here the CDR3 DNA reads TGCGCCAGCAGCCAAGATCCCTCGGGGGAGGGGATCTATGGCTACACCTTC.